The source of this TCR beta chain is a study of cytomegalovirus exposure and HLA in healthy donors (dated by TCRdb to about 2017). Background for the entire study: An earlier analysis of around 600 of the donors reported roughly 300 Gb of sequence data and approximately 110 million unique TCR beta sequences from about 180 million T cells. About 300 gigabases of sequencing data and 70 million to 100 million unique TCR sequences made up an early release that covered approximately 650 HLA-typed donors. Of the 350 to 450 genotyped donors, more than 75% were placed in the genetic ancestry cluster associated with self-reported Caucasian donors. The study was designed to test whether signatures of past pathogen exposure could be identified by cataloging public T cell receptors. The study profiled the T cell repertoires of hundreds of subjects by immunosequencing and related them to cytomegalovirus serostatus. Besides the first cohort of roughly 700 subjects, a separate validation cohort made up of some 110 different subjects was used. The study combined high-throughput TCR immunosequencing, statistical association of individual TCRs with disease status, and machine learning to predict cytomegalovirus infection status. A later analysis re-examined previously published TCR beta repertoires from roughly 720 donors and added high-resolution HLA genotyping to investigate patterns of TCR occurrence. Rather than using new phenotypic data, the later analysis identified candidate immune exposures from TCR beta sequences and from how often those sequences occurred across donors. An earlier analysis of roughly 600 of the donors used high-throughput TCR beta sequencing to judge whether each TCR beta V gene segment behaved as functional or pseudogenic. Donor age, sex, ethnicity and CMV serostatus were collected together with the repertoire data. Genome-wide SNP genotypes for about three fifths of the 666 donors were used in a later genetic analysis, which treated that subset as a discovery cohort. Every repertoire in the discovery cohort had been generated on one and the same sequencing platform. HLA typing covered class I and class II loci at four-digit resolution. Typing coverage differed by locus: A, B, C, DRB1 and DQB1 were typed in about 629-640 donors, DQA1 in approximately 520, DPA1 in 600 to 610, and DPB1 in 450 to 490. Four or five DR-DQ haplotypes were handled as single units for association and clustering because linkage in the cohort was strong. Among under 450 genotyped donors of the cohort, an average of approximately 250,000 unique TCR beta nucleotide sequences were sequenced per donor, approximately 20% of them non-productive. What the work shows at the level of the full study, not this receptor alone: Because HLA typing was missing for some donors at each locus, association tests included only the typed subset. Linkage disequilibrium might explain the correlated functional status among segregating V segments, but an unknown experimental factor could not be ruled out. A further reported finding was that TCR beta sequences accurately predicted the HLA-A and HLA-B alleles for most subjects in the first cohort. Most TCR sequences were observed very rarely across donors, whereas some public TCRs were present in many individuals. The study gave a list of under 200 TCR beta chains associated with cytomegalovirus. In an earlier analysis of some 550 of the donors, most TCR beta V segments were observed in productive rearrangements about 87% or about 30% of the time, broadly matching IMGT annotations. In a later genetic analysis, fewer N-insertions in productive TCRs were reported among donors in an Asian-associated ancestry cluster than the roughly 700-donor mean. A later analysis found that most CMV-associated TCR beta chains appeared HLA-restricted, with HLA associations seemingly driven largely by CMV exposure. It was suggested by the authors that the approach could potentially be generalized to other disease states and immunological phenotypes. In both the original and validation cohorts, the classifier was reported to diagnose cytomegalovirus status with high specificity and sensitivity. The earlier analysis of 587 of the donors excluded over 15 rarely observed V segments, including chromosome 9 orphons, because counts were too low. In a later analysis, around 17,000 TCR beta sequences were associated with specific HLA alleles at a false discovery rate of 0.05. A later analysis found that HLA-associated TCR beta chains were more clonally expanded and had lower generation probabilities than equally common non-associated chains. The 87-base-pair reads could not distinguish some IMGT-functional V segments, including TRBV6-2 and TRBV6-3, so those segments were excluded. A later analysis found that TCR association rates varied across HLA loci, with DRB1 alleles showing the most associated TCRs and HLA-C alleles the fewest. Assigning TCR associations to individual alleles was difficult when HLA alleles, especially DR and DQ, strongly co-occurred. Immune exposure information for the cohort was limited to CMV serostatus. An association between a missense DCLRE1C variant and V-gene and J-gene trimming of TCR beta chains was found in a later genetic analysis and replicated in an independent cohort. A later analysis reported that several top co-occurrence clusters appeared linked to parvovirus B19, influenza, CMV and Epstein-Barr virus. Only TCR beta chains were sequenced in this cohort, and the absence of alpha or paired-chain data limited detectable features. Roughly uniform sequencing depth across donors was assumed in presence/absence analyses, although this assumption may not hold. In vitro tests confirmed that a few of the cytomegalovirus-associated TCR beta chains recognize cytomegalovirus antigens. A cluster of highly shared sequence variants was judged likely to be a technical artifact of the sequencing pipeline.

The cohort comprised around 700 healthy bone marrow donors. All cohort members were sampled while nominally healthy, although unrecorded immune exposures were likely present. The donor tested CMV seronegative, placing the donor among the roughly 350 seronegative members of the cohort. A peripheral blood sample was collected from each donor, and TCR beta sequencing was performed on peripheral blood mononuclear cells. Genomic DNA extraction from the blood cell samples was performed with the Qiagen DNeasy Blood Extraction Kit. The method was the immunoSEQ multiplex PCR assay. A mixture of 60 forward primers for TCR Vbeta segments and 13 reverse primers for TCR Jbeta segments was used in the multiplex PCR. The CDR3 region of rearranged TCR beta genes was amplified from genomic DNA by a multiplex PCR assay. On the Illumina HiSeq System, the amplified TCR beta libraries were sequenced as 87-base-pair reads. In the authors' own workflow: A later analysis counted around 72 million unique TCR beta chains across the 550 to 700 repertoires, and some 12 million of these chains were shared by at least two donors. A nearest-neighbor algorithm error-corrected the raw reads and collapsed the reads into unique sequences, merging closely related sequences to remove PCR and sequencing errors. Alignment of CDR3 sequences to IMGT reference sequences was used to assign V, D and J gene segments. For a sequence to be retained, at least a six-nucleotide match to both a V gene segment and a J gene segment was required. Rearrangements were called productive when the CDR3 lacked stop codons and stayed in frame with V and J; all others were non-productive. CDR3 was defined according to IMGT convention as the region running from the second conserved V-encoded cysteine to the conserved J-encoded phenylalanine. The earlier analysis of fewer than 750 of the donors excluded sequences that lacked an unambiguous match to a single V gene segment. An earlier analysis of around 600 of the donors classified V segments as functional when productive rearrangements were above 56.7% and as segregating when the standard deviation between donors was above 5%. A statistical classification framework was developed to diagnose cytomegalovirus status using the catalog of TCR beta chain sequences. A later analysis assigned V and J genes by comparing TCR nucleotide sequences with IMGT/GENE-DB human TR gene sequences. In a later analysis, CDR3 sequences and most-parsimonious VDJ recombination scenarios were assigned using the TCRdist pipeline. In a later analysis, every TCR beta chain was defined by the combination of its CDR3 amino acid sequence and its V-gene family, and reads without a unique V-gene family were dropped. In a later analysis, 500 to 650 highly shared, low-generation-probability nucleotide sequences were removed to address suspected cross-contamination and a sequencing artifact. In a later analysis, a clonal expansion index was calculated for each public chain from normalized within-repertoire ranks of inferred template counts. A later analysis computed generation probabilities with a VDJ recombination model fitted to out-of-frame rearrangements, and checked the results against IGoR. A later analysis scored TCR-TCR, TCR-HLA and TCR-CMV co-occurrence with hypergeometric tests, applying a repertoire-size bias correction to TCR pairs. A later analysis estimated false discovery rates by permuting HLA or CMV assignments 20 times. A later analysis grouped co-occurring TCRs with DBSCAN, adding TCRdist sequence similarity when clustering within HLA-allele-positive subsets. For co-occurrence clustering, repertoires with fewer than 30,000 or more than 120,000 public chains were excluded, along with five repertoires with anomalous nucleotide sharing. TCRdb took over this immuneACCESS table, retaining in-frame rearrangements with V and J assigned. Such tables are incomplete; in checked studies, under half of the missing clones stem from an unresolved V gene, and the remainder is unexplained. V, J and clone size are those of that table, while D and trimming were read from the DNA. This sample comprises 85,000 to 130,000 clones, approximately 80% of them detected only once. The ten largest clones take up approximately 3.6% of the sample.

Details on this clone: Its cognate antigen has yet to be identified. Per-base qualities were not stored, and no clone one base away is much larger.

CDR1 and CDR2 were assigned from the germline V gene as SQVTM and ANQGSEA. V has 8 bases trimmed and J has 0 bases trimmed; junction bases matching no gene number 7. From its cysteine to its phenylalanine, the CDR3 spans 14 amino acids. Just CDR3 DNA is preserved here, 42 bases in frame from base 1. The sample taken for sequencing was PBMCs. The chain employs TRBV29-1 and TRBJ2-1, with 7 central nucleotides matching TRBD2. The source is a man between 60 and 75 years old in good health and CMV-seronegative. Here the CDR3 is given as CSILPGGSYNEQFF. At the DNA level, the sequence is TGCAGCATACTTCCGGGGGGCTCCTACAATGAGCAGTTCTTC.